Below, 32 T cell receptor beta chains from the same sample are listed, as sequenced in a study of cytomegalovirus exposure and HLA in healthy donors (dated by TCRdb to the late 2010s). Preparation of the library involved the immunoSEQ multiplex PCR assay. The multiplex PCR relied on a mix of 60 forward primers for TCR Vbeta segments and 13 reverse primers for TCR Jbeta segments. TCRdb retrieved this table from immuneACCESS and kept in-frame rearrangements only. Not all clones are present; in checked studies, unresolved V genes account for under half, and no reason is known for the remainder. This sample comprises around 130,000 clones, about 8.6% of them detected only once. The ten largest clonotypes hold approximately 6% of the sample. The specimen sequenced was PBMCs. The receptors shown here come from a woman aged 40 to 50 in good health and CMV-seropositive.

This clone was observed a handful of times. The gene calls are TRBV27 and TRBJ1-4; 8 bases are shared with TRBD1. Germline V lookup: CDR1 MNHEY, CDR2 SMNVEV (reference sequence). The CDR3 is made up of 16 amino acids. J was trimmed by 7 bases and V by 5 bases; bases with no gene match: 12. CDR3 DNA: TGTGCCAGCAGTCGAACCTCAGGCAGGGGGCTTGAAAAACTGTTTTTT. Translated: CASSRTSGRGLEKLFF.

This clone was observed a few times. The rearrangement joins TRBV18 to TRBJ1-3; tentatively, D is TRBD1 (5 bases). V shed 3 bases and J shed 0 bases, with 9 bases lying between them. CDR3 size: 15 residues. The germline V gene encodes CDR1 KGHSH and CDR2 LQKENI. The CDR3 loop is CASSPPGNSGNTIYF. Written as DNA, the CDR3 is TGTGCCAGCTCACCTCCAGGGAACTCTGGAAACACCATATATTTT.

The CDR3 DNA reads TGTGCCACCGAGGGAAATGGCTACACCTTC. It encodes CATEGNGYTF. V usage is TRBV19 and J usage is TRBJ1-2; no reliable D call. Germline V gene sequence: CDR1 LNHDA, CDR2 SQIVND (reference sequence). V dropped 10 bases and J dropped 6 bases, with 9 bases sitting between them. The CDR3 has 10 amino acids.

The gene calls are TRBV7-8 and TRBJ1-2, with 9 bases matching TRBD1. V gave up 5 bases and J gave up 4 bases; unmatched junction bases: 5. The length of the CDR3 is 14 residues. Per the germline V gene, CDR1 is SGHVS and CDR2 is FQNEAQ. CDR3 sequence (DNA): TGTGCCAGCAGCCCCGGGACAGGGCCCTATGGCTACACCTTC. Its translation is CASSPGTGPYGYTF.

This clone occurred a few times. V and J are TRBV6-6 and TRBJ2-7; TRBD1 agrees at 7 bases. Unmatched junction bases numbered 5, after V lost 7 bases and J lost 5 bases. The CDR3 loop spans 12 amino acids. Germline V gene data show CDR1 as MNHNY and CDR2 as SVGAGI (reference sequence). The CDR3 DNA is TGTGCCAGCAACGACAGGGCCCACGAGCAGTACTTC. This translates into CASNDRAHEQYF.

The chain links TRBV5-1 to TRBJ2-7; possible D gene TRBD2, 5 bases. V lost 4 bases to trimming and J lost 6 bases, with 17 bases between them. CDR1 and CDR2 (germline): SGHRS, YFSETQ. There are 14 residues in the CDR3. The chain's CDR3 is CASSPLLRSGEQYF. CDR3 nucleotide sequence: TGCGCCAGCAGCCCCCTTCTCAGGAGCGGCGAGCAGTACTTC. Full variable domain (missing parts from reference TRBV5-1 and TRBJ2-7): KAGVTQTPRYLIKTRGQQVTLSCSPISGHRSVSWYQQTPGQGLQFLFEYFSETQRNKGNFPGRFSGRQFSNSRSEMNVSTLELGDSALYLCASSPLLRSGEQYFGPGTRLTVT.

This clone was observed a few times. Different DNA sequences within this sample yield the same CDR3. The rearrangement links TRBV6-6 to TRBJ1-2, with D uncertain. This CDR3 has 12 amino acids. Trimming shortened V by 4 bases and J by 2 bases, and 5 bases separated the two germline ends. In germline, CDR1 is MNHNY, CDR2 SVGAGI (reference sequence). The CDR3 spells CASSSGNYGYTF. DNA for the CDR3: TGTGCCAGCAGTTCCGGGAACTATGGCTACACCTTC.

This clone was observed a few times. The chain has TRBV5-1 and TRBJ1-3; tentative D call: TRBD1 (6 bases). Trimming shortened V by 0 bases and J by 1 base, and 11 bases separated the two germline ends. Per germline, CDR1 SGHRS and CDR2 YFSETQ. This CDR3 region has 16 residues. The CDR3 is CASSLAGTRSGNTIYF. Here the CDR3 DNA reads TGCGCCAGCAGCTTGGCCGGGACACGGTCTGGAAACACCATATATTTT.

In its sample, this clone was seen many times. This rearrangement joins TRBV6-4 to TRBJ2-1; 9 nucleotides align to TRBD1. CDR1 MRHNA and CDR2 SNTAGT come from the germline V gene. There are 14 residues in the CDR3. J lost 6 bases, V lost 0 bases, and 0 bases had no gene match. The chain's CDR3 is CASSDSTGGNEQFF. CDR3 bases: TGTGCCAGCAGTGACTCGACAGGGGGCAATGAGCAGTTCTTC.

This clone was counted only a few times. CDR3 coding DNA: TGTGCCTGGGGTCTATCCTACGAGCAGTACTTC. The encoded protein is CAWGLSYEQYF. J is TRBJ2-5 and V is TRBV30; D not resolved. The J call could be wrong; TRBJ2-7 is a better fit for the DNA end. The CDR3 consists of 11 residues. Germline values: CDR1 GTSNPN, CDR2 SVGIG (reference sequence).

The table lists this clone with a few counts. J is TRBJ2-2 and V is TRBV6-5; 7 nucleotides line up with TRBD2. Germline V gene lookup returns CDR1 MNHEY and CDR2 SVGAGI. The CDR3 consists of 16 residues. V shed 4 bases, J shed 2 bases, and the junction held 7 bases outside the gene matches. The CDR3 DNA sequence: TGTGCCAGCAGTTCAGCGGGGACTACAAACACCGGGGAGCTGTTTTTT. This codes for CASSSAGTTNTGELFF.

V is TRBV19 and J is TRBJ1-1; 11 nucleotides align to TRBD1. Germline-derived CDR1 and CDR2 are LNHDA and SQIVND (reference sequence). V shed 6 bases and J 8 bases; nucleotides not matched to a gene: 5. This CDR3 spans 13 amino acids. The CDR3 nucleotides read TGTGCCAGTAGGATGGACAGGGGGCGAGAAGCTTTCTTT. Translation: CASRMDRGREAFF.

This clone was detected only a few times. The rearrangement joins TRBV5-1 to TRBJ1-1; D might be TRBD1 (5 bases). The V end was cut by 2 bases, the J end by 0 bases, with 11 bases between. In germline, CDR1 is SGHRS, CDR2 YFSETQ. The CDR3 length is 15 residues. The CDR3 loop reads CASSFFDRVNTEAFF. The CDR3 DNA reads TGCGCCAGCAGCTTCTTCGACAGAGTGAACACTGAAGCTTTCTTT.

This chain joins TRBV9 and TRBJ2-3, with unresolved D. The CDR3 consists of 14 residues. CDR1 and CDR2 from the germline V gene are SGDLS and YYNGEE. V dropped 3 bases and J dropped 3 bases, with 11 bases sitting between them. In nucleotides, the CDR3 is TGTGCCAGCAGCGCGTTTCAGGCGACAGATACGCAGTATTTT. Residues: CASSAFQATDTQYF.

The V call is TRBV6-6, the J call TRBJ1-1, with 7 bases fitting TRBD1. Germline V lookup: CDR1 MNHNY, CDR2 SVGAGI (reference sequence). The V segment lost 6 bases and the J segment 1 base; nucleotides outside the gene matches: 5. CDR3 length: 14 amino acids. The DNA for the CDR3 is TGTGCCAGCAGCGACAGGGTAGGGAACACTGAAGCTTTCTTT. Amino acids: CASSDRVGNTEAFF.

This clone was detected only a few times. The chain uses TRBV18 and TRBJ2-1; 9 bases match TRBD2. Germline CDR1 KGHSH, CDR2 LQKENI. The junction had 8 bases not matched to a gene; V was cut back by 4 bases and J by 10 bases. The CDR3 contains 14 residues. The CDR3 DNA reads as TGTGCCAGCTCACTGAGACTAGCGGAGAGCGAGCAGTTCTTC. Amino acids: CASSLRLAESEQFF.

J is TRBJ2-7 and V is TRBV28; TRBD2 matches 13 bases. The CDR3 length is 16 residues. The V gene end was trimmed by 6 bases and the J gene end by 2 bases; junction bases not matched to a gene: 7. Germline loops: CDR1 MDHEN, CDR2 SYDVKM. Written as DNA, the CDR3 is TGTGCCAGCAGCCTTCCTACTAGCGGGGGGGCCTACGAGCAGTACTTC. This sequence encodes CASSLPTSGGAYEQYF.

This clone was counted only a few times. The chain employs TRBV28 and TRBJ1-3; D call uncertain. The CDR3 covers 17 residues. Looked up from germline, CDR1 is MDHEN and CDR2 is SYDVKM. Trimming removed 4 bases from V and 0 bases from J, with 16 bases in between. The CDR3 DNA sequence: TGTGCCAGCAGTTCAAACGGGGAGTTGTCCTCTGGAAACACCATATATTTT. This translates into CASSSNGELSSGNTIYF.

The table lists this clone with a few counts. J is TRBJ1-4 and V is TRBV7-9; 10 bases agree with TRBD1. The CDR3 sequence is 15 residues long. Trimming cost V 5 bases and J 5 bases; bases outside gene matches: 5. Germline CDR1 reads SEHNR; CDR2 reads FQNEAQ (reference sequence). The CDR3 sequence is CASSGPGQGNEKLFF. Here the CDR3 DNA reads TGTGCCAGCAGCGGACCGGGACAGGGGAATGAAAAACTGTTTTTT.

This clone has just a few counts. The junction departs from the called germline gene at one end, perhaps through a read error. The gene calls are TRBV5-4 and TRBJ1-1; a weak D match, TRBD1 (5 bases). CDR1 and CDR2 (germline): SGHNT, YYREEE (reference sequence). This CDR3 is built from 15 residues. In DNA, the CDR3 is TGTGCCAGCAGTTTGGCGGGGGAGGTGAACACTGAAGCTTTCTTT. It encodes CASSLAGEVNTEAFF.

The chain recombines TRBV18 with TRBJ1-1; D might be TRBD1 (6 bases). Trimming removed 3 bases at V and 0 bases at J, with 11 bases between. The CDR3 runs to 15 residues. The germline V gene encodes CDR1 KGHSH and CDR2 LQKENI. CDR3 in DNA: TGTGCCAGCTCACCCTCGACAGGCATGAACACTGAAGCTTTCTTT. It translates to CASSPSTGMNTEAFF.

The sample holds a few counts of this clone. The chain combines TRBV7-9 with TRBJ1-4, with TRBD1 as a possible D gene (6 bases). This CDR3 region has 14 residues. Trimming pared 5 bases from V and 5 bases from J, leaving 12 bases between. CDR1 is SEHNR and CDR2 is FQNEAQ in the germline V gene (reference sequence). The CDR3 bases are TGTGCCAGCAGCCTCAGACAGGTGAATGAAAAACTGTTTTTT. It translates to CASSLRQVNEKLFF.

This clone was detected a few times. The chain uses TRBV6-1 and TRBJ1-4, with D possibly TRBD1 on 6 matching bases. Germline V gives CDR1 MNHNS, CDR2 SASEGT. The length of the CDR3 is 14 residues. Trimming stripped 3 bases from V and 3 bases from J, with 8 bases between. Here the CDR3 DNA reads TGTGCCAGCAGTGAGGGGGCAGCTAATGAAAAACTGTTTTTT. Encoded protein: CASSEGAANEKLFF.

This chain connects TRBV7-9 to TRBJ1-1; 8 bases match TRBD1. Germline V gene data show CDR1 as SEHNR and CDR2 as FQNEAQ (reference sequence). The CDR3 covers 15 residues. After removal of 5 bases from V and 0 bases from J, the junction contained 5 bases not matched to a gene. The CDR3 nucleotides read TGTGCCAGCAGCGTCGGGACAGGTTTGAACACTGAAGCTTTCTTT. It is translated as CASSVGTGLNTEAFF.

This clone was seen only a few times. This chain joins TRBV30 and TRBJ2-7; 7 bases agree with TRBD1. CDR3 length: 16 residues. Germline CDR1 reads GTSNPN; CDR2 reads SVGIG (reference sequence). Trimming took 1 base from V and 0 from J; bases not matched to a gene: 9. The CDR3 spells CAWSAKGTAPSYEQYF. Here the CDR3 DNA reads TGTGCCTGGAGTGCAAAAGGGACAGCCCCCTCCTACGAGCAGTACTTC.

The rearrangement joins TRBV19 to TRBJ2-2, with 11 positions matching TRBD1. CDR3 length: 17 amino acids. In germline, CDR1 is LNHDA, CDR2 SQIVND (reference sequence). The junction had 10 bases not matched to a gene; V was cut back by 6 bases and J by 4 bases. Written as DNA, the CDR3 is TGTGCCAGTAGAACTTTACCGGGACAGGGGGGCACCGGGGAGCTGTTTTTT. The encoded protein is CASRTLPGQGGTGELFF.

This clone turned up a few times. At one end the junction does not follow the germline gene, possibly because of a read error. The same CDR3 is also encoded by other DNA sequences in this sample. The V and J genes are TRBV25-1 and TRBJ2-1; 7 bases match TRBD2. The CDR3 totals 11 residues. Germline V gene sequence: CDR1 MGHDK, CDR2 SYGVNS. The CDR3 sequence: CASSAGAEQFF. As DNA, the CDR3 is TGTGCCAGTAGTGCGGGAGCAGAGCAGTTCTTC.

The rearrangement joins TRBV6-5 to TRBJ1-4; a weak D match, TRBD1 (5 bases). Germline V gene sequence: CDR1 MNHEY, CDR2 SVGAGI. The CDR3 has 14 residues. Trimming stripped 4 bases from V and 0 bases from J, with 6 bases between. CDR3 DNA: TGTGCCAGCAGTTTCAGGGCAACTAATGAAAAACTGTTTTTT. It encodes CASSFRATNEKLFF.

In its sample, this clone was seen a few times. The CDR3 loop reads CAWRRDRGNSPLHF. The DNA for the CDR3 is TGTGCCTGGAGGAGGGACAGGGGGAATTCACCCCTCCACTTT. The rearrangement links TRBV30 to TRBJ1-6; 11 nucleotides line up with TRBD1. This CDR3 is built from 14 residues. Looked up from germline, CDR1 is GTSNPN and CDR2 is SVGIG (reference sequence). J gave up 7 bases and V 3 bases, and 2 bases lay outside the gene matches.

This chain connects TRBV18 to TRBJ1-6, with D tentatively TRBD1 (6 bases). In germline, CDR1 is KGHSH, CDR2 LQKENI. The CDR3 is made up of 15 amino acids. Trimming removed 3 bases at V and 6 bases at J, with 12 bases between. CDR3 in amino acids: CASSPEQGVNSPLHF. The CDR3, as DNA: TGTGCCAGCTCACCGGAACAGGGCGTTAATTCACCCCTCCACTTT.

V gene TRBV11-2 combines with J gene TRBJ2-7; the match to TRBD1 covers 9 bases. J was trimmed by 2 bases and V by 5 bases; bases with no gene match: 10. The germline V gene has CDR1 SGHAT and CDR2 FQNNGV. The CDR3 is 16 amino acids. The CDR3 DNA reads as TGTGCCAGCAGCCCCCTTCAAAGGACAGGGGCCTACGAGCAGTACTTC. It translates to CASSPLQRTGAYEQYF.

This clone turned up a few times. The V call is TRBV14, the J call TRBJ1-2; unclear D gene. V dropped 4 bases and J dropped 8 bases, with 23 bases sitting between them. The CDR3 length is 16 residues. Germline V gene lookup returns CDR1 SGHDN and CDR2 FVKESK. The CDR3 protein is CASSRQVPGNPAGYTF. The DNA for the CDR3 is TGTGCCAGCAGCCGGCAGGTACCTGGAAATCCCGCAGGCTACACCTTC.